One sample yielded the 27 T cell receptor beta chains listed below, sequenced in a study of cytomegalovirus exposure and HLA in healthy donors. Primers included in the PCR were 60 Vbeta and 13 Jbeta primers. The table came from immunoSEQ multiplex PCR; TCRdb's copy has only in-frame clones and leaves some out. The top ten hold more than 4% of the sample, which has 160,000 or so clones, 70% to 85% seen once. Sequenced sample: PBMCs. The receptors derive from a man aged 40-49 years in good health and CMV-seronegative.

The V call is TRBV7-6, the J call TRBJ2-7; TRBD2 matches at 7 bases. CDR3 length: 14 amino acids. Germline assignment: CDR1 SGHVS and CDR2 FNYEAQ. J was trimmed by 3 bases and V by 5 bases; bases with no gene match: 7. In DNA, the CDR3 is TGTGCCAGCAGCGTAACGGGGGAGGGCTACGAGCAGTACTTC. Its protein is CASSVTGEGYEQYF. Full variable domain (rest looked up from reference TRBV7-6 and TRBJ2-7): GAGVSQSPRYKVTKRGQDVALRCDPISGHVSLYWYRQALGQGPEFLTYFNYEAQQDKSGLPNDRFSAERPEGSISTLTIQRTEQRDSAMYRCASSVTGEGYEQYFGPGTRLTVT.

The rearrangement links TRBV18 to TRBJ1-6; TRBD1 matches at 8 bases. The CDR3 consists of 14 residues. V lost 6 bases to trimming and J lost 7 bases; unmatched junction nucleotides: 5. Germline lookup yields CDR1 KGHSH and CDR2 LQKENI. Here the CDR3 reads CASSTQGANSPLHF. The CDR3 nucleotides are TGTGCCAGCTCTACCCAGGGGGCGAATTCACCCCTCCACTTT. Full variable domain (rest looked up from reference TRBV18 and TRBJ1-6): NAGVMQNPRHLVRRRGQEARLRCSPMKGHSHVYWYRQLPEEGLKFMVYLQKENIIDESGMPKERFSAEFPKEGPSILRIQQVVRGDSAAYFCASSTQGANSPLHFGNGTRLTVT.

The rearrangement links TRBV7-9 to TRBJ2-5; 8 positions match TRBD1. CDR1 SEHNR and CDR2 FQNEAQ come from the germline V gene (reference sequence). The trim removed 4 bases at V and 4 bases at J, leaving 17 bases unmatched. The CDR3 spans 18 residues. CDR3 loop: CASSSTTGVDLGRETQYF. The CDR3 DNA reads TGTGCCAGCAGCTCAACGACAGGGGTAGATCTGGGGCGAGAGACCCAGTACTTC.

CDR3 in amino acids: CASSPGAGGHNEQFF. The CDR3 DNA is TGTGCCAGCAGTCCGGGAGCGGGGGGCCACAATGAGCAGTTCTTC. This rearrangement joins TRBV27 to TRBJ2-1, with TRBD2 matching 9 bases. CDR1 is MNHEY and CDR2 is SMNVEV in the germline V gene (reference sequence). The CDR3 loop spans 15 amino acids. V gave up 5 bases and J gave up 5 bases; unmatched junction bases: 7.

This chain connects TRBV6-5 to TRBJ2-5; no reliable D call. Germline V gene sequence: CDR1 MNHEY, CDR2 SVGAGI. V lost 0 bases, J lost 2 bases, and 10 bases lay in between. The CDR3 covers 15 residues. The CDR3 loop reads CASSYSGRRQETQYF. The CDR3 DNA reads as TGTGCCAGCAGTTACTCGGGTCGGAGACAAGAGACCCAGTACTTC.

The CDR3 sequence is CASSPPGRGQETQYF. The CDR3 nucleotides are TGTGCCAGCTCACCACCGGGGCGGGGGCAAGAGACCCAGTACTTC. The chain carries TRBV18 and TRBJ2-5, with 7 bases aligning to TRBD2. CDR3 length: 15 residues. Germline V gene data show CDR1 as KGHSH and CDR2 as LQKENI. With 0 bases clipped from V and 2 bases from J, the junction kept 3 bases outside the gene matches.

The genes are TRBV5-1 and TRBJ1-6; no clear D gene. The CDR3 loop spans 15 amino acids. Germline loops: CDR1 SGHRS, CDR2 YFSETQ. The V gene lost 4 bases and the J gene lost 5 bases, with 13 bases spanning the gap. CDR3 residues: CASSPGMRDNSPLHF. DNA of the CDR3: TGCGCCAGCAGCCCGGGGATGAGGGATAATTCACCCCTCCACTTT.

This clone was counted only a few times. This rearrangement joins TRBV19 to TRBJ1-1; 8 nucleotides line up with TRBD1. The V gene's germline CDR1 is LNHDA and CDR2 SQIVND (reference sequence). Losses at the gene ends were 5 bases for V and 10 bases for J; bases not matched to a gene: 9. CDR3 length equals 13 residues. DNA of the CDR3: TGTGCCAGTAGTTTAACAGGGGGACGCGTAGCTTTCTTT. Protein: CASSLTGGRVAFF.

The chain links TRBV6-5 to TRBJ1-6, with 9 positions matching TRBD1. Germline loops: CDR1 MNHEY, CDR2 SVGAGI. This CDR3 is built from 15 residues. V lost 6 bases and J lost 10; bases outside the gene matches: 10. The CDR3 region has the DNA TGTGCCAGCAGACGAGAAGGACAGGGGAGCTCACCCCTCCACTTT. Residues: CASRREGQGSSPLHF.

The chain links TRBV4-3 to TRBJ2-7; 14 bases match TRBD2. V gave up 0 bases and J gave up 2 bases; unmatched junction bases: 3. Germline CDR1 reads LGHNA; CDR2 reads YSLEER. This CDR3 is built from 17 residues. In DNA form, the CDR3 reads TGCGCCAGCAGCCAAGATCTGGGACTAGCGGGGGCCTACGAGCAGTACTTC. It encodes CASSQDLGLAGAYEQYF.

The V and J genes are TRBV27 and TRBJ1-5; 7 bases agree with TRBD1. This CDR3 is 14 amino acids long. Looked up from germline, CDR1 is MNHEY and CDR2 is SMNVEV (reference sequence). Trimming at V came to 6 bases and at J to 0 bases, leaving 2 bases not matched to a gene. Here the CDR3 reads CASRQGYSNQPQHF. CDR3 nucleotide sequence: TGTGCCAGCAGACAGGGGTATAGCAATCAGCCCCAGCATTTT.

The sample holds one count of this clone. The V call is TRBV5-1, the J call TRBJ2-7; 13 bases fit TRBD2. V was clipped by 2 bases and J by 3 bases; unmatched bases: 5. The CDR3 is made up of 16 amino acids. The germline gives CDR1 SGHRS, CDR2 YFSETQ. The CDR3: CASSFGLAGDLYEQYF. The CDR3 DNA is TGCGCCAGCAGCTTCGGACTAGCGGGGGACCTCTACGAGCAGTACTTC.

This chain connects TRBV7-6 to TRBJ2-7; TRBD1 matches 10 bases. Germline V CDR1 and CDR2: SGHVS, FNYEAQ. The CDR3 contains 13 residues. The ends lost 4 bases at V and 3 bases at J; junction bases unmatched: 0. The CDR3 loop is CASSWTGGYEQYF. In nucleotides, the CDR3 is TGTGCCAGCAGCTGGACAGGGGGCTACGAGCAGTACTTC.

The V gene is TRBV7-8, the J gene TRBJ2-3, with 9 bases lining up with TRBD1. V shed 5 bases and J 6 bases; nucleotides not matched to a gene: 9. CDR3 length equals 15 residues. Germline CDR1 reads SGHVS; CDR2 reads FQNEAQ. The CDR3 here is CASSPHRGLADTQYF. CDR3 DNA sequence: TGTGCCAGCAGCCCCCACAGGGGGCTCGCCGATACGCAGTATTTT.

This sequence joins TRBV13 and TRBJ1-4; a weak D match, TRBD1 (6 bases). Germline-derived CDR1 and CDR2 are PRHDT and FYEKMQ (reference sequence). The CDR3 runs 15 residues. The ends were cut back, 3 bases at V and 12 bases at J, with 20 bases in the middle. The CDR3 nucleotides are TGTGCCAGCAGCTTTGCCCGACAGGCGTATGATCAACTGTTTTTT. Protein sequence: CASSFARQAYDQLFF.

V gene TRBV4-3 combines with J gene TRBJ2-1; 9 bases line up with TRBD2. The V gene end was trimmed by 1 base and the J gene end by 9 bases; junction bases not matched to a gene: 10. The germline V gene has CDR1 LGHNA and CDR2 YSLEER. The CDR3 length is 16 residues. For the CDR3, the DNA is TGCGCCAGCAGCCAAGTGGGGCGGGGGGGCACCGGTGAGCAGTTCTTC. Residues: CASSQVGRGGTGEQFF.

CDR3 sequence: CASSAAGTTNEKLFF. For the CDR3, the DNA is TGTGCCAGCAGCGCCGCGGGGACAACTAATGAAAAACTGTTTTTT. V and J are TRBV9 and TRBJ1-4, with D uncertain. The germline V gene has CDR1 SGDLS and CDR2 YYNGEE. V dropped 3 bases and J dropped 0 bases, with 9 bases sitting between them. This CDR3 spans 15 amino acids.

CDR3 in DNA: TGTGCCGTACAGGGAGACTACGAGCAGTACTTC. Translation gives CAVQGDYEQYF. The J gene is TRBJ2-7, the V gene TRBV6-5; D may be TRBD1 (6 bases). Trimming took off 11 bases at V and 3 bases at J, with 11 bases between the two ends. This CDR3 contains 11 residues. Germline CDR1 is MNHEY and CDR2 is SVGAGI.

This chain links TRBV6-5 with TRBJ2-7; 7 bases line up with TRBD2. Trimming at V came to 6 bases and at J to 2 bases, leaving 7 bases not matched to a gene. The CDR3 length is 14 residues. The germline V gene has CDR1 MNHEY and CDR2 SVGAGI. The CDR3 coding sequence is TGTGCCAGCAGCCTCCCGGGACTAACCTACGAGCAGTACTTC. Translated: CASSLPGLTYEQYF.

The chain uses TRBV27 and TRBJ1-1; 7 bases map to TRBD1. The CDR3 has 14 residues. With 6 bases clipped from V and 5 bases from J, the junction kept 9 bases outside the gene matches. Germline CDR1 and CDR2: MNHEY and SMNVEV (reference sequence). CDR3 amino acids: CASSAGDSGTEAFF. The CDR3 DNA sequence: TGTGCCAGCAGCGCAGGGGACAGTGGTACTGAAGCTTTCTTT.

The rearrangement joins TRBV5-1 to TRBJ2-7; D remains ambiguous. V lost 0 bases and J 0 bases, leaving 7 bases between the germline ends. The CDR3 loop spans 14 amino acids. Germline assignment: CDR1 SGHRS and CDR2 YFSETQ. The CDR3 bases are TGCGCCAGCAGCTTGGCGGTCTTCTCCTACGAGCAGTACTTC. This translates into CASSLAVFSYEQYF.

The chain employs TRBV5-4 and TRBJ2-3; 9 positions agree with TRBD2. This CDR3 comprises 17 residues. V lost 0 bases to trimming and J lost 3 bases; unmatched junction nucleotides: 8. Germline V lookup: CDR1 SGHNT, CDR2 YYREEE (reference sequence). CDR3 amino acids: CASSLALAGVGTDTQYF. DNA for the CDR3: TGTGCCAGCAGCTTGGCTTTAGCGGGGGTGGGGACAGATACGCAGTATTTT.

The CDR3 region has the DNA TGTGCCAGCAGCGGTCAAGACTATGGCTACACCTTC. It encodes CASSGQDYGYTF. This chain links TRBV28 with TRBJ1-2; D not certain. The CDR3 spans 12 residues. Germline CDR1 and CDR2: MDHEN and SYDVKM. The V gene lost 6 bases and the J gene lost 3 bases, with 8 bases spanning the gap.

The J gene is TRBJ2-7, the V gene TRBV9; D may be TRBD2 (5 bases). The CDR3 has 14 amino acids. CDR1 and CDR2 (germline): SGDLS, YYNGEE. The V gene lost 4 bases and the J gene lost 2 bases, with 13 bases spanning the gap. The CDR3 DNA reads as TGTGCCAGCAGCCCCGGGCGGGTGCCCTACGAGCAGTACTTC. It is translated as CASSPGRVPYEQYF.

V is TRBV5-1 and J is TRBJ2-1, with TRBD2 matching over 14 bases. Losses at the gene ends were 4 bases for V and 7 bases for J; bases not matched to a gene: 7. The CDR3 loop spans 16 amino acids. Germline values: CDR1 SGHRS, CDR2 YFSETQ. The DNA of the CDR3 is TGCGCCAGCAGCCTCCCGACTAGCGGGGGGGGGAATGAGCAGTTCTTC. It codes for CASSLPTSGGGNEQFF.

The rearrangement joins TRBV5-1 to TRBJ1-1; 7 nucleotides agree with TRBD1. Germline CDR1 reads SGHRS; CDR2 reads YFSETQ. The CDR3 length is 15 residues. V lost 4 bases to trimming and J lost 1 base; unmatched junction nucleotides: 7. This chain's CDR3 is CASSLAGQSNTEAFF. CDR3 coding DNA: TGCGCCAGCAGCCTAGCGGGACAGTCGAACACTGAAGCTTTCTTT.

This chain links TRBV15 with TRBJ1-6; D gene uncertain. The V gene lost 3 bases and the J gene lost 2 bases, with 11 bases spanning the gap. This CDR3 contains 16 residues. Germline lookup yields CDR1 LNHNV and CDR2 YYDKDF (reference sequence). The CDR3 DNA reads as TGTGCCACCAGCAGGGACTATTCTACCTATAATTCACCCCTCCACTTT. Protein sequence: CATSRDYSTYNSPLHF. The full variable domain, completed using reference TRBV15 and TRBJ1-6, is DAMVIQNPRYQVTQFGKPVTLSCSQTLNHNVMYWYQQKSSQAPKLLFHYYDKDFNNEADTPDNFQSRRPNTSFCFLDIRSPGLGDTAMYLCATSRDYSTYNSPLHFGNGTRLTVT.